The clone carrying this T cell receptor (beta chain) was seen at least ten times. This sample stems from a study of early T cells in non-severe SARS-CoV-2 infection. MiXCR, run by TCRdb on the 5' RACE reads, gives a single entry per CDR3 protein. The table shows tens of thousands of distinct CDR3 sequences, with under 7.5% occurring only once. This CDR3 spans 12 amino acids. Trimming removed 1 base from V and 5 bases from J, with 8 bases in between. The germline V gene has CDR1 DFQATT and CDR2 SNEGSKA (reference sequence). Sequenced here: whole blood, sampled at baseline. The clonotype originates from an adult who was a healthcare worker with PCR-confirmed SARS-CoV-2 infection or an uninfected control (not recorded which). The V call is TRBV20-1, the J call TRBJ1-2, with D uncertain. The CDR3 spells CSARALGYGYTF. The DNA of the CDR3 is TGCAGTGCTAGAGCCCTGGGGTATGGCTACACCTTC.